This TCR beta chain was recorded in a study of precursors of human CD4 cytotoxic T cells. Bulk UMI-based sequencing covered sorted CD4+ central memory, effector memory, IL-7R-high and IL-7R-negative TEMRA subsets. With 2 bases removed from V and 6 bases from J, the gap between germline ends came to 2 bases. Germline V gene sequence: CDR1 LGHNA, CDR2 YSLEER. The CDR3 sequence is 12 residues long. General study points: The direction of differentiation between precursor and effector cells remains unproven here. Expanded effector clonotypes made up more of IL-7Rhigh TEMRA clonotypes than TEM or TCM clonotypes. Compared with TCM and TEM, TEMRA subsets showed lower diversity and more expanded clonotypes.

TCRdb redid the calling of the reads with MiXCR, one entry per CDR3 protein. The table includes 860 or so distinct CDR3 sequences, about a sixth detected once. Regarding this clonotype: Its antigen is not known.

The TCR sequence derives from a human donor in good health. The sequenced sample was memory CD4+ T cells from blood (PBMCs). The chain carries TRBV4-3 and TRBJ1-6, with D uncertain. The CDR3 nucleotides are TGCGCCAGCAGCCAATTTAATTCACCCCTCCACTTT. As protein: CASSQFNSPLHF.